The text below deals with one TCR beta chain. Its antigen is not known. The germline V gene has CDR1 GTSNPN and CDR2 SVGIG (reference sequence). The CDR3 covers 16 residues. Unmatched junction bases numbered 13, after V lost 0 bases and J lost 7 bases. This specimen belongs to a study of CD8+ T cells in alopecia areata. Whole-study results and caveats: Many expanded lesional clones persisted during tofacitinib (in both scalp and blood).

Treatment here: oral pan-JAK inhibitor, 5-10 mg twice daily. The authors extracted RNA and reverse transcribed it into cDNA as the sequencing template. The data were produced by immunoSEQ multiplex PCR, yet TCRdb's version contains in-frame clones alone and is incomplete. The repertoire includes about 210,000 clones, more than 30% of them detected once, and 0.48% sits in the top ten. This TCR came from a human donor with alopecia areata. Sample: CD4+ T cells sorted from blood, taken between weeks 30 and 35, from a patient treated with tofacitinib. The chain has TRBV30 and TRBJ2-7, with 9 bases matching TRBD2. CDR3 residues: CAWSVPSGGRLREQYF. The CDR3 DNA reads TGTGCCTGGAGTGTACCGAGCGGGGGGCGCCTCCGTGAGCAGTACTTC.